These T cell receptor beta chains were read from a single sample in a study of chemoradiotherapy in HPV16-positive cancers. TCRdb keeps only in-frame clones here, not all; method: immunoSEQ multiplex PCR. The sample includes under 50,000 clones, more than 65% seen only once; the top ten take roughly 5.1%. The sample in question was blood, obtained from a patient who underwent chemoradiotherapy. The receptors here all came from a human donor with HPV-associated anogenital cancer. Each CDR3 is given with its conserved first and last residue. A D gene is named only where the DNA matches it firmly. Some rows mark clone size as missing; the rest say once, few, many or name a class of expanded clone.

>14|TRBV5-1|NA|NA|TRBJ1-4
CASSLDGLNEKLFF
TGCGCCAGCAGCTTGGACGGACTTAATGAAAAACTGTTTTTT
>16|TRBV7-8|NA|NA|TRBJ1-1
CASSLGGRDPNTEAFF
TGTGCCAGCAGCTTAGGGGGCAGGGACCCGAACACTGAAGCTTTCTTT
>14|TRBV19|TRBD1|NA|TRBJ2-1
CASAGTGRDNEQFF
TGTGCCAGTGCCGGGACAGGGCGCGACAATGAGCAGTTCTTC
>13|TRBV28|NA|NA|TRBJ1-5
CASTSGLFQPQHF
TGTGCCAGCACCTCAGGGTTGTTTCAGCCCCAGCATTTT
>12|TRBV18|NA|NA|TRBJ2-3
CASSGGTDTQYF
TGTGCCAGCTCGGGGGGCACAGATACGCAGTATTTT
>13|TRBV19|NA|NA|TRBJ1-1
CASSIWRATEAFF
TGTGCCAGTAGTATTTGGAGGGCCACTGAAGCTTTCTTT
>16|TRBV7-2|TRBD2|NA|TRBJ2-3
CASSLDGRGGTDTQYF
TGTGCCAGCAGCTTAGATGGCCGGGGGGGCACAGATACGCAGTATTTT
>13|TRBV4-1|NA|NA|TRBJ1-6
CASHLTGGSPLHF
TGCGCCAGCCACCTAACGGGGGGGTCACCCCTCCACTTT
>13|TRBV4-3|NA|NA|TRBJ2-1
CASSQVRGDEQFF
TGCGCCAGCAGCCAAGTAAGAGGGGATGAGCAGTTCTTC
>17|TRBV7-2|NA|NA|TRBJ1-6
CASSRGQESSYNSPLHF
TGTGCCAGCAGTCGGGGGCAGGAGAGCTCCTATAATTCACCCCTCCACTTT
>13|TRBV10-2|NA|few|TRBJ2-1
CASSPDTLGKQFF
TGCGCCAGCAGTCCTGACACCCTCGGGAAGCAGTTCTTC
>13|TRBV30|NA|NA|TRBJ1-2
CAWSASPNYGYTF
TGTGCCTGGAGTGCGTCTCCCAACTATGGCTACACCTTC
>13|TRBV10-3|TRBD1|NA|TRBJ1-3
CAISEQGADTIYF
TGTGCCATCAGCGAACAGGGGGCGGACACCATATATTTT
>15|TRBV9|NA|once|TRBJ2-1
CASSPTALVGNEQFF
TGTGCCAGCAGCCCGACGGCCTTGGTGGGCAATGAGCAGTTCTTC
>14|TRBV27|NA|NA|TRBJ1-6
CASKTGLRNSPLHF
TGTGCCAGCAAAACGGGGCTGCGGAATTCACCCCTCCACTTT
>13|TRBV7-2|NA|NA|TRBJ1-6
CASSLDLGLPLHF
TGTGCCAGCAGCTTAGATTTGGGCTTACCCCTCCACTTT
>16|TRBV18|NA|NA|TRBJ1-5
CASSPGEGGDNQPQHF
TGTGCCAGCTCACCCGGTGAGGGAGGTGACAATCAGCCCCAGCATTTT
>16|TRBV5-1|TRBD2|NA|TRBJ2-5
CASSLVTAGSQETQYF
TGCGCCAGCAGCTTGGTGACAGCGGGGTCACAAGAGACCCAGTACTTC
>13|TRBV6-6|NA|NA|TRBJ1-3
CASKPSSGNTIYF
TGTGCCAGCAAACCCTCTTCTGGAAACACCATATATTTT
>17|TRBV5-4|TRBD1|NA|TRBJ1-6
CASSLAKDRVKNSPLHF
TGTGCCAGCAGCTTGGCTAAGGACAGGGTGAAGAATTCACCCCTCCACTTT
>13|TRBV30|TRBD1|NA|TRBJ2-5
CAWSGDRQETQYF
TGTGCCTGGAGTGGGGACAGGCAAGAGACCCAGTACTTC
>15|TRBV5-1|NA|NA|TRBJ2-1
CASSPLVGARLEQFF
TGCGCCAGCAGCCCCCTCGTGGGTGCGCGACTTGAGCAGTTCTTC
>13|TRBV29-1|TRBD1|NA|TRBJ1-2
CSVEGRGHRGYTF
TGCAGCGTTGAGGGCAGGGGGCATCGCGGCTACACCTTC
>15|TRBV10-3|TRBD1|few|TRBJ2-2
CAISPGQGASGELFF
TGTGCCATCAGCCCCGGACAGGGGGCTAGCGGGGAGCTGTTTTTT
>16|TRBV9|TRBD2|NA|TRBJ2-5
CASSVGLAGMQETQYF
TGTGCCAGCAGCGTCGGACTAGCGGGGATGCAAGAGACCCAGTACTTC
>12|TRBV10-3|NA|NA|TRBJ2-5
CAISESAETQYF
TGTGCCATCAGTGAGTCAGCAGAGACCCAGTACTTC
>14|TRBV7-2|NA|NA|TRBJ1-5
CASSSPGRNQPQHF
TGTGCCAGCAGCTCCCCGGGCCGTAATCAGCCCCAGCATTTT
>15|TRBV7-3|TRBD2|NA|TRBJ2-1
CASSSGTSGANEQFF
TGTGCCAGCAGCTCCGGGACTAGCGGGGCCAATGAGCAGTTCTTC
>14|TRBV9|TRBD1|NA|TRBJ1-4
CASSGPGQGEKLFF
TGTGCCAGCAGCGGCCCGGGACAGGGTGAAAAACTGTTTTTT
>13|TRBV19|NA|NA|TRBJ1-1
CASTQSPGAEAFF
TGTGCCAGTACCCAATCCCCGGGGGCTGAAGCTTTCTTT
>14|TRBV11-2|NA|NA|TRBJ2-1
CASSLGGAYNEQFF
TGTGCCAGCAGCTTAGGGGGAGCCTACAATGAGCAGTTCTTC
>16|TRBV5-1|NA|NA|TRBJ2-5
CASSLGTLMIQETQYF
TGCGCCAGCAGCTTGGGCACTTTAATGATTCAAGAGACCCAGTACTTC
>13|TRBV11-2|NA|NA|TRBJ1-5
CASSPGRRQPQHF
TGTGCCAGCAGCCCTGGGAGGAGGCAGCCCCAGCATTTT
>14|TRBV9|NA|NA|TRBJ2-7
CASSVGSRTYEQYF
TGTGCCAGCAGCGTAGGAAGTCGGACCTACGAGCAGTACTTC
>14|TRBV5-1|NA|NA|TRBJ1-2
CASTNGPSRGGYTF
TGCGCCAGCACCAACGGCCCCTCCAGAGGAGGCTACACCTTC
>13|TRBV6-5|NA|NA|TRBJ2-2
CASSPAAGGELFF
TGTGCCAGCAGCCCCGCAGCTGGCGGGGAGCTGTTTTTT
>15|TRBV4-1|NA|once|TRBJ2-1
CASSQGQISYNEQFF
TGCGCCAGCAGCCAAGGACAGATCTCCTACAATGAGCAGTTCTTC
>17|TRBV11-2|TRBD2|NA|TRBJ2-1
CASSSWTSGAVNNEQFF
TGTGCCAGCAGCTCCTGGACTAGCGGGGCTGTAAACAATGAGCAGTTCTTC
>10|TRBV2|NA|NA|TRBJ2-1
CASSENEQFF
TGTGCCAGCAGTGAAAATGAGCAGTTCTTC
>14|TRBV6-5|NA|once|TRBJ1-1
CASSYSALWTEAFF
TGTGCCAGCAGTTACAGCGCCCTGTGGACTGAAGCTTTCTTT
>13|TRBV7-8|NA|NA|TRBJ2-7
CASSSLTGYEQYF
TGTGCCAGCAGCTCCCTGACAGGCTACGAGCAGTACTTC
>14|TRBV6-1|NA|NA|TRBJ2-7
CASTPTGRSYEQYF
TGTGCCAGCACCCCGACAGGGAGGTCCTACGAGCAGTACTTC
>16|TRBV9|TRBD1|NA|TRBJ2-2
CASSVRQGANTGELFF
TGTGCCAGCAGCGTCAGACAGGGGGCGAACACCGGGGAGCTGTTTTTT
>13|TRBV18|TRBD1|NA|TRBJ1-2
CASSSGQLYGYTF
TGTGCCAGCTCCTCGGGACAGCTCTATGGCTACACCTTC
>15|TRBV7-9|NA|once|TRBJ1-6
CASSGGLVGNSPLHF
TGTGCCAGCAGTGGGGGCCTGGTTGGGAATTCACCCCTCCACTTT
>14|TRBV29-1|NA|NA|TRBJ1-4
CSVHKPGGNEKLFF
TGCAGCGTTCATAAACCGGGGGGAAATGAAAAACTGTTTTTT